The 28 T cell receptor beta chains presented below share a single source sample, sequenced in a study of identical twins. MiXCR, applied by TCRdb to the 5' RACE reads, yields one record per CDR3 protein. The sample has hundreds of thousands of distinct CDR3 sequences, approximately 8% seen once; the top ten hold around 2.1%. Another study also made use of these data, one on yellow fever vaccine responses in identical twins.

Specimen: memory (CD45RO+) T cells sorted from blood. These receptors came from a woman aged 18-29 years in good health.

This clonotype appeared many times. This rearrangement joins TRBV7-8 to TRBJ1-2, with 10 nucleotides matching TRBD1. V shed 5 bases, J shed 7 bases, and the junction held 13 bases outside the gene matches. From germline, CDR1 is SGHVS and CDR2 FQNEAQ. This CDR3 has 16 amino acids. The CDR3 DNA sequence: TGTGCCAGCAGCCTGACAGGGGGCGGTTTCGACTCTGGCTACACCTTC. Amino acid sequence: CASSLTGGGFDSGYTF.

This clonotype came up a few times. The rearrangement links TRBV18 to TRBJ2-3; TRBD1 matches 8 bases. The CDR3 length is 17 residues. Germline CDR1 and CDR2: KGHSH and LQKENI. The trim removed 3 bases at V and 0 bases at J, leaving 8 bases unmatched. CDR3 DNA sequence: TGTGCCAGCTCACCGGCAGGGGGCCCCATCAGCACAGATACGCAGTATTTT. Translating it yields CASSPAGGPISTDTQYF.

The chain employs TRBV2 and TRBJ2-2, with 7 bases identical to TRBD1. The CDR3 length is 16 residues. Trimming took 6 bases from V and 6 from J; bases not matched to a gene: 13. Germline values: CDR1 SNHLY, CDR2 FYNNEI. CDR3 sequence reads: CASRDKLTGKAGELFF. Here the CDR3 DNA reads TGTGCCAGCAGGGACAAATTGACAGGGAAGGCCGGGGAGCTGTTTTTT. The full variable domain, completed using reference TRBV2 and TRBJ2-2, is EPEVTQTPSHQVTQMGQEVILRCVPISNHLYFYWYRQILGQKVEFLVSFYNNEISEKSEIFDDQFSVERPDGSNFTLKIRSTKLEDSAMYFCASRDKLTGKAGELFFGEGSRLTVL.

This clonotype was seen many times. The J gene is TRBJ1-5, the V gene TRBV20-1; possibly TRBD1 for D (5 bases). V shed 5 bases and J shed 5 bases, with 13 bases lying between them. Germline V CDR1 and CDR2: DFQATT, SNEGSKA (reference sequence). The CDR3 length is 13 residues. The CDR3 protein is CSACRGGDQPQHF. The CDR3 nucleotides read TGCAGTGCTTGTAGGGGAGGGGATCAGCCCCAGCATTTT.

This clonotype was seen ten or more times. The chain couples TRBV28 to TRBJ2-6; D might be TRBD1 or TRBD2, each matching 5 bases. CDR3 length: 16 residues. Germline lookup yields CDR1 MDHEN and CDR2 SYDVKM. With 5 bases removed from V and 0 bases from J, the gap between germline ends came to 11 bases. CDR3: CASSNEGSSGANVLTF. The CDR3 bases are TGTGCCAGCAGTAATGAGGGGAGCTCTGGGGCCAACGTCCTGACTTTC. Based on the CDR3 plus reference TRBV28 and TRBJ2-6, the full variable domain is DVKVTQSSRYLVKRTGEKVFLECVQDMDHENMFWYRQDPGLGLRLIYFSYDVKMKEKGDIPEGYSVSREKKERFSLILESASTNQTSMYLCASSNEGSSGANVLTFGAGSRLTVL.

This clonotype was detected ten times or more. The chain is built from TRBV10-3 and TRBJ1-2, with D perhaps matching TRBD1 (6 bases). Germline assignment: CDR1 ENHRY and CDR2 SYGVKD. CDR3 size: 15 residues. Between the trimmed V and J ends, which lost 0 bases and 0 bases, there was a span of 8 bases. CDR3 loop: CAISESGAPNYGYTF. DNA for the CDR3: TGTGCCATCAGTGAGTCGGGGGCCCCTAACTATGGCTACACCTTC.

This clonotype occurred once. A much larger clone differs by one base, so this may be a read error. The rearrangement joins TRBV12-3 or TRBV12-4 to TRBJ2-5; 7 positions match TRBD1. CDR3 length: 13 residues. The CDR3 DNA reads as TGTGCCAGCAGATCGACAGGGAAGGAGACCCGGTACTTC. Its protein is CASRSTGKETRYF.

This clonotype was seen only a few times. This chain uses TRBV12-3 or TRBV12-4 with TRBJ1-1, with unresolved D. Trimming took off 4 bases at V and 0 bases at J, with 6 bases between the two ends. The CDR3 sequence is 13 residues long. The DNA for the CDR3 is TGTGCCAGCAGTTGGGCAGTGAACACTGAAGCTTTCTTT. Translation gives CASSWAVNTEAFF.

This clonotype occurred many times. The chain has TRBV3-1 and TRBJ1-1, with D hard to call. The CDR3 covers 13 residues. Germline values: CDR1 LGHDT, CDR2 YNNKEL (reference sequence). With 6 bases removed from V and 5 bases from J, the gap between germline ends came to 13 bases. The CDR3 region is CASSRRSGTEAFF. The CDR3 bases are TGTGCCAGCAGTAGGCGGAGTGGTACTGAAGCTTTCTTT.

Many counts were recorded for this clonotype. This rearrangement joins TRBV9 to TRBJ1-1; D not certain. CDR1 SGDLS and CDR2 YYNGEE come from the germline V gene. Between the trimmed V and J ends, which lost 4 bases and 5 bases, there was a span of 12 bases. CDR3 size: 13 residues. CDR3 DNA sequence: TGTGCCAGCAGCTCCCCAGGTGTAACTGAAGCTTTCTTT. Its translation: CASSSPGVTEAFF.

This clonotype was detected only once. V gene TRBV2 combines with J gene TRBJ2-3, with no clear D. The CDR3 extends over 13 amino acids. Germline CDR1 SNHLY, CDR2 FYNNEI. V gave up 3 bases and J gave up 4 bases, with 8 bases separating them. In DNA form, the CDR3 reads TGTGCCAGCAGTGAGAGCCTCCCAGATACGCAGTATTTT. As protein: CASSESLPDTQYF.

This clonotype was counted at least ten times. The chain employs TRBV10-3 and TRBJ2-5; the D gene is possibly TRBD1 (6 bases). CDR1 and CDR2 from the germline V gene are ENHRY and SYGVKD. Trimming removed 1 base at V and 2 bases at J, with 8 bases between. The CDR3 has 14 amino acids. CDR3 DNA: TGTGCCATCAGTGAGTGGGGGCTTCAAGAGACCCAGTACTTC. Translated, it gives CAISEWGLQETQYF.

This clonotype came up a few times. V is TRBV20-1 and J is TRBJ2-2; TRBD1 aligns across 10 bases. Germline V CDR1 and CDR2: DFQATT, SNEGSKA (reference sequence). The V and J ends lost 2 bases and 3 bases, in that order; junction bases with no gene match: 3. The CDR3 totals 15 residues. The CDR3 DNA is TGCAGTGCTAGATTAGGGACAGGGGACACCGGGGAGCTGTTTTTT. Amino acid sequence: CSARLGTGDTGELFF.

This sequence joins TRBV2 and TRBJ2-3, with D tentatively TRBD2 (5 bases). This CDR3 contains 15 residues. Germline V gene sequence: CDR1 SNHLY, CDR2 FYNNEI. Trimming stripped 4 bases from V and 2 bases from J, with 13 bases between. CDR3 nucleotides: TGTGCCAGCAGTGTGCCTAGACTATACACAGATACGCAGTATTTT. It translates to CASSVPRLYTDTQYF. Based on the CDR3 plus reference TRBV2 and TRBJ2-3, the full variable domain is EPEVTQTPSHQVTQMGQEVILRCVPISNHLYFYWYRQILGQKVEFLVSFYNNEISEKSEIFDDQFSVERPDGSNFTLKIRSTKLEDSAMYFCASSVPRLYTDTQYFGPGTRLTVL.

The chain is built from TRBV7-6 and TRBJ2-1; 10 nucleotides line up with TRBD2. The CDR3 runs to 15 residues. The V gene's germline CDR1 is SGHVS and CDR2 FNYEAQ. Unmatched junction bases numbered 4, after V lost 0 bases and J lost 8 bases. CDR3 in amino acids: CASSLAAGGPYEQFF. The CDR3 DNA follows: TGTGCCAGCAGCTTAGCAGCGGGGGGGCCCTATGAGCAGTTCTTC.

This clonotype was seen many times. The chain is built from TRBV7-9 and TRBJ2-7; D unclear. Trimming pared 5 bases from V and 1 base from J, leaving 9 bases between. CDR1 and CDR2 (germline): SEHNR, FQNEAQ (reference sequence). The CDR3 sequence is 13 residues long. CDR3 bases: TGTGCCAGCAGCCCCGGCAGATCCTACGAGCAGTACTTC. Encoded protein: CASSPGRSYEQYF.

This clonotype was counted many times. The chain uses TRBV7-2 and TRBJ2-1; a weak D match, TRBD2 (6 bases). V shed 5 bases and J shed 9 bases, with 11 bases lying between them. There are 12 residues in the CDR3. Per the germline V gene, CDR1 is SGHTA and CDR2 is FQGNSA. The CDR3: CASSPYGGEQFF. As DNA, the CDR3 is TGTGCCAGCAGCCCTTACGGGGGTGAGCAGTTCTTC. Supplemented by reference TRBV7-2 and TRBJ2-1, the full variable domain reads GAGVSQSPSNKVTEKGKDVELRCDPISGHTALYWYRQSLGQGLEFLIYFQGNSAPDKSGLPSDRFSAERTGGSVSTLTIQRTQQEDSAVYLCASSPYGGEQFFGPGTRLTVL.

With regard to this clonotype: The germline gene is not matched at one end of the junction; a read error may be the cause. The chain joins TRBV20-1 to TRBJ2-2, with D tentatively TRBD2 (5 bases). Germline V gives CDR1 DFQATT, CDR2 SNEGSKA (reference sequence). The CDR3 loop spans 17 amino acids. For the CDR3, the DNA is TGCTGTGCTAGAGGTCCCGAGCGGAACCTCTTCACCGGGGAGCTGTTTTTT. It translates to CCARGPERNLFTGELFF.

About this clonotype itself: The junction and the germline gene differ at one end; a read error may be behind it. V gene TRBV28 combines with J gene TRBJ1-2; D may be TRBD1 (5 bases). CDR1 and CDR2 (germline): MDHEN, SYDVKM. CDR3 size: 13 residues. CDR3 protein: CASSLYDSPGYTF. The CDR3 region has the DNA TGTGCGAGCAGTTTGTATGACAGCCCGGGCTACACCTTC.

In this sample, this clonotype turned up once. V is TRBV14 and J is TRBJ2-5; a possible D gene is TRBD2 (5 bases). Germline lookup yields CDR1 SGHDN and CDR2 FVKESK. This CDR3 is built from 13 residues. With 2 bases removed from V and 4 bases from J, the gap between germline ends came to 8 bases. The CDR3 loop reads CASSQTRAETQYF. CDR3 bases: TGTGCCAGCAGCCAAACTAGAGCAGAGACCCAGTACTTC.

The chain uses TRBV7-8 and TRBJ1-4; D is unclear. V was clipped by 5 bases and J by 8 bases, with 12 bases between them. There are 13 residues in the CDR3. Germline V gene lookup returns CDR1 SGHVS and CDR2 FQNEAQ. The DNA for the CDR3 is TGTGCCAGCAGCCCCGACCCGGAGGAAAAACTGTTTTTT. Its protein is CASSPDPEEKLFF.

This clonotype was detected only a few times. V is TRBV4-1 and J is TRBJ2-5, with 10 bases identical to TRBD1. The V and J ends lost 5 bases and 3 bases, in that order; junction bases with no gene match: 3. The CDR3 spans 14 residues. Germline V gene data show CDR1 as MGHRA and CDR2 as YSYEKL. The CDR3 reads CASSRDRGEETQYF. The CDR3 DNA is TGCGCCAGCAGCAGGGACAGGGGTGAAGAGACCCAGTACTTC.

This clonotype appeared a few times. This CDR3 is CASSSSGATYEQYF. CDR3 in DNA: TGTGCCAGCAGCTCCAGCGGGGCCACCTACGAGCAGTACTTC. This rearrangement joins TRBV11-3 to TRBJ2-7; 7 bases align to TRBD2. Germline V gives CDR1 SGHNT, CDR2 YENEEA. V gave up 4 bases and J gave up 2 bases; unmatched junction bases: 5. The CDR3 totals 14 residues.

This clonotype came up many times. The CDR3 here is CASGTLLNSPLHF. The CDR3 nucleotides are TGCGCCAGCGGGACCCTATTAAATTCACCCCTCCACTTT. The chain combines TRBV4-1 with TRBJ1-6, with D perhaps TRBD1 (5 bases). The CDR3 is made up of 13 amino acids. Germline values: CDR1 MGHRA, CDR2 YSYEKL. V was pared by 8 bases and J by 7 bases, with 12 bases between.

This chain links TRBV12-3 or TRBV12-4 with TRBJ1-1; D is unresolved. The CDR3 totals 14 residues. V was clipped by 3 bases and J by 0 bases, with 8 bases between them. The CDR3 nucleotides are TGTGCCAGCAGTTTTGTCAGGCTGAACACTGAAGCTTTCTTT. It yields the protein CASSFVRLNTEAFF.

Many counts were recorded for this clonotype. The chain has TRBV11-2 and TRBJ2-3; 9 bases agree with TRBD2. The CDR3 extends over 15 amino acids. The junction had 6 bases not matched to a gene; V was cut back by 4 bases and J by 4 bases. The V gene's germline CDR1 is SGHAT and CDR2 FQNNGV. The CDR3 region has the DNA TGTGCCAGCAGCTCTCAGCGGGGGGTGGCAGATACGCAGTATTTT. Amino acids: CASSSQRGVADTQYF.

This clonotype came up many times. The V and J genes are TRBV9 and TRBJ2-5; no reliable D call. Germline CDR1 is SGDLS and CDR2 is YYNGEE. Trimming took off 1 base at V and 5 bases at J, with 9 bases between the two ends. The CDR3 extends over 13 amino acids. DNA of the CDR3: TGTGCCAGCAGCGTAACAGCACAGGAGACCCAGTACTTC. Its protein is CASSVTAQETQYF.

V gene TRBV7-8 combines with J gene TRBJ2-7, with unresolved D. Trimming shortened V by 2 bases and J by 0 bases, and 5 bases separated the two germline ends. The germline V gene encodes CDR1 SGHVS and CDR2 FQNEAQ. The CDR3 totals 13 residues. The CDR3 sequence is CASSLPPSYEQYV. For the CDR3, the DNA is TGTGCCAGCAGCTTACCCCCCTCCTACGAGCAGTACGTC.